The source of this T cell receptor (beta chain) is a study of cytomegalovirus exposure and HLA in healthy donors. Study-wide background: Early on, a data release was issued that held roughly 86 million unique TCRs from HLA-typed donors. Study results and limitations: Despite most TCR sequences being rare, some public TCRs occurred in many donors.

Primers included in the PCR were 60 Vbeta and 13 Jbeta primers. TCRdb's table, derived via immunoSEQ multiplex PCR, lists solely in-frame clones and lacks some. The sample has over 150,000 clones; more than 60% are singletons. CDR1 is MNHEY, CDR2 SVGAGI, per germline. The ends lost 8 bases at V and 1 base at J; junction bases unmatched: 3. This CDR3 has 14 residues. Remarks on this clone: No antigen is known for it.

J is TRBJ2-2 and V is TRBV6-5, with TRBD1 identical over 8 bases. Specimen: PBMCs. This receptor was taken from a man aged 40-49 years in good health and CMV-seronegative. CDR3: CASRGTGNTGELFF. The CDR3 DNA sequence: TGTGCCAGCCGGGGGACAGGGAACACCGGGGAGCTGTTTTTT.